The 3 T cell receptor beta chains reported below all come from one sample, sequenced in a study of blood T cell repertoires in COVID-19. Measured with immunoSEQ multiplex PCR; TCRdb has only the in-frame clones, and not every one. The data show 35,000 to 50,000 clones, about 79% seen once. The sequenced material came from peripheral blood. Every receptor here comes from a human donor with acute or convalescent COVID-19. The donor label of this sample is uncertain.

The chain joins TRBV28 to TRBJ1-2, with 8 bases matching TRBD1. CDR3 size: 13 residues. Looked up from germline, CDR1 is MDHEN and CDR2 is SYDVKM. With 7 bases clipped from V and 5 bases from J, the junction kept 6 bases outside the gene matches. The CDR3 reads CASKVGQAYGYTF. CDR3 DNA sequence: TGTGCCAGCAAAGTGGGACAGGCGTATGGCTACACCTTC.

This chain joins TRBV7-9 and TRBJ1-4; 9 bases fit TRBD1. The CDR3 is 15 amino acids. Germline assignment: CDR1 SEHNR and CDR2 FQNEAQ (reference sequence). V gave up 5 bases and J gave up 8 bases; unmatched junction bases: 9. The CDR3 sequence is CASSLWTGAREKLFF. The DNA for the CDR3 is TGTGCCAGCAGCCTTTGGACAGGGGCACGAGAAAAACTGTTTTTT.

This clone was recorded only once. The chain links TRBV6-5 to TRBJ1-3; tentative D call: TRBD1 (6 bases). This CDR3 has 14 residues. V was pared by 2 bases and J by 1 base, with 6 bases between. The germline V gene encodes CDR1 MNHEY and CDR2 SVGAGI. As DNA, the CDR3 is TGTGCCAGCAGTTACGACAGGTCTGGAAACACCATATATTTT. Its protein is CASSYDRSGNTIYF.